Shown below are 26 T cell receptor beta chains from a single sample sequenced in a study of blood T cell repertoires in COVID-19. Method: immunoSEQ multiplex PCR; TCRdb's copy keeps in-frame clones and lacks some. The sample lists more than 55,000 clones; about 90% were seen once. The specimen was peripheral blood. The receptors derive from a man between 60 and 75 years old with acute or convalescent COVID-19.

The chain carries TRBV27 and TRBJ2-3; D is perhaps TRBD2 (5 bases). Trimming took 0 bases from V and 0 from J, leaving 10 bases between them. The CDR3 has 16 amino acids. In germline, CDR1 is MNHEY, CDR2 SMNVEV (reference sequence). The CDR3, as DNA: TGTGCCAGCAGTTTATCGAAGCGGTTTAGCACAGATACGCAGTATTTT. Protein sequence: CASSLSKRFSTDTQYF.

The rearrangement links TRBV28 to TRBJ2-7; tentative D call: TRBD1 (6 bases). This CDR3 comprises 13 residues. Germline lookup yields CDR1 MDHEN and CDR2 SYDVKM. V gave up 3 bases and J gave up 2 bases, with 8 bases separating them. The CDR3 spells CASSFNRAYEQYF. The CDR3 DNA sequence: TGTGCCAGCAGTTTTAACAGGGCCTACGAGCAGTACTTC.

This chain uses TRBV3-1 (or the pseudogene TRBV3-2) with TRBJ1-1, with D possibly matching TRBD1 (6 bases). There are 14 residues in the CDR3. CDR1 and CDR2 from the germline V gene are LGHDT and YNNKEL (reference sequence). The V end was cut by 0 bases, the J end by 10 bases, with 15 bases between. CDR3 sequence (DNA): TGTGCCAGCAGCCAAGAGGGGCGGGGGCGAGGAGCTTTCTTT. This translates into CASSQEGRGRGAFF.

This chain links TRBV7-9 with TRBJ2-2; 7 bases fit TRBD1. CDR1 is SEHNR and CDR2 is FQNEAQ in the germline V gene (reference sequence). Germline trimming cut 6 bases from V and 6 bases from J; bases unmatched to any gene: 4. This CDR3 spans 13 amino acids. The CDR3 DNA sequence: TGTGCCAGCAGTCGCCAGGGGGCCGGGGAGCTGTTTTTT. It is translated as CASSRQGAGELFF.

The chain joins TRBV29-1 to TRBJ1-2, with 12 bases identical to TRBD1. Germline V CDR1 and CDR2: SQVTM, ANQGSEA. The CDR3 consists of 15 residues. V lost 4 bases and J lost 4; bases outside the gene matches: 7. The CDR3 sequence: CSVAGQGAWSYGYTF. In DNA form, the CDR3 reads TGCAGCGTTGCGGGACAGGGGGCGTGGAGCTATGGCTACACCTTC.

V is TRBV6-6 and J is TRBJ1-1; 11 bases line up with TRBD1. The trim removed 2 bases at V and 11 bases at J, leaving 10 bases unmatched. The CDR3 is made up of 15 amino acids. Germline V CDR1 and CDR2: MNHNY, SVGAGI (reference sequence). The CDR3 here is CASSYPTGTGGRAFF. CDR3 DNA sequence: TGTGCCAGCAGTTACCCAACCGGGACAGGGGGAAGGGCTTTCTTT.

The chain recombines TRBV27 with TRBJ2-1, with D unclear. Germline lookup yields CDR1 MNHEY and CDR2 SMNVEV (reference sequence). The ends were cut back, 5 bases at V and 9 bases at J, with 20 bases in the middle. The CDR3 length is 15 residues. The CDR3 here is CASSPLAGGIGEQFF. CDR3 in DNA: TGTGCCAGCAGTCCCCTTGCAGGTGGCATAGGTGAGCAGTTCTTC.

This clone has only a few counts. The J gene is TRBJ1-3, the V gene TRBV18; D gene unclear. The CDR3 has 16 residues. Germline V gene data show CDR1 as KGHSH and CDR2 as LQKENI. V shed 2 bases and J shed 2 bases, with 13 bases lying between them. In DNA form, the CDR3 reads TGTGCCAGCTCACCAGTGCCGGGAGAAGCTGGAAACACCATATATTTT. Its protein is CASSPVPGEAGNTIYF.

The chain recombines TRBV27 with TRBJ1-1; 8 bases are shared with TRBD1. V lost 5 bases and J lost 1; bases outside the gene matches: 24. Germline CDR1 reads MNHEY; CDR2 reads SMNVEV (reference sequence). This CDR3 is 21 amino acids long. CDR3 sequence: CASSVRQGIIPFLSPNTEAFF. DNA for the CDR3: TGTGCCAGCAGTGTTCGACAGGGGATCATCCCATTTCTCTCCCCGAACACTGAAGCTTTCTTT.

CDR3 sequence reads: CASSPPGLSHNEQFF. In nucleotides, the CDR3 is TGTGCCAGCAGTCCACCGGGACTCAGTCACAATGAGCAGTTCTTC. The chain has TRBV7-3 and TRBJ2-1; possibly TRBD2 for D (6 bases). The CDR3 is 15 amino acids. Germline assignment: CDR1 SGHTA and CDR2 FQGTGA. V was clipped by 6 bases and J by 5 bases, with 17 bases between them.

V is TRBV7-9 and J is TRBJ1-1; D gene uncertain. The V end was cut by 5 bases, the J end by 2 bases, with 12 bases between. Germline CDR1 is SEHNR and CDR2 is FQNEAQ (reference sequence). The CDR3 runs 14 residues. For the CDR3, the DNA is TGTGCCAGCAGCCTCTCCTTAGTAAACACTGAAGCTTTCTTT. Its protein product is CASSLSLVNTEAFF.

The chain has TRBV28 and TRBJ1-1; D is unclear. The CDR3 totals 14 residues. The V gene's germline CDR1 is MDHEN and CDR2 SYDVKM. V was cut by 6 bases and J by 0 bases, with 11 bases left in between. CDR3 DNA: TGTGCCAGCAGCTCAATAACTATGAACACTGAAGCTTTCTTT. Translation gives CASSSITMNTEAFF.

This clone was detected only once. The V gene is TRBV12-3 or TRBV12-4, the J gene TRBJ2-7, with D possibly TRBD1 on 5 matching bases. V was cut by 3 bases and J by 0 bases, with 6 bases left in between. CDR3 length: 13 residues. Here the CDR3 DNA reads TGTGCCAGCAGTTTGGACAACTCCTACGAGCAGTACTTC. As protein: CASSLDNSYEQYF.

The chain combines TRBV7-8 with TRBJ2-1; 11 bases line up with TRBD2. This CDR3 has 18 residues. With V trimmed by 0 bases and J by 7 bases, 11 bases remained unmatched. Per the germline V gene, CDR1 is SGHVS and CDR2 is FQNEAQ. The DNA of the CDR3 is TGTGCCAGCAGCTTAGCGAGAGCTAGCGGGAGGCTCGGGAATGAGCAGTTCTTC. It specifies CASSLARASGRLGNEQFF.

V is TRBV28 and J is TRBJ2-1; perhaps TRBD2 as D (6 bases). The length of the CDR3 is 16 residues. CDR1 and CDR2 (germline): MDHEN, SYDVKM. V was clipped by 4 bases and J by 4 bases, with 17 bases between them. The CDR3 DNA sequence: TGTGCCAGCAGTTCCTACTTGAGACGGGGGTACAATGAGCAGTTCTTC. It yields the protein CASSSYLRRGYNEQFF.

The gene calls are TRBV7-9 and TRBJ2-1; TRBD2 matches at 13 bases. The CDR3 consists of 16 residues. Germline CDR1 SEHNR, CDR2 FQNEAQ (reference sequence). Unmatched junction bases numbered 7, after V lost 5 bases and J lost 6 bases. The CDR3, as DNA: TGTGCCAGCAGCCAGACCCGACTAGCGGGAGGCAATGAGCAGTTCTTC. Its protein product is CASSQTRLAGGNEQFF.

This clone was seen once. This chain connects TRBV7-2 to TRBJ1-6; possible D gene TRBD1, 5 bases. This CDR3 is 13 amino acids long. V was cut by 2 bases and J by 8 bases, with 7 bases left in between. Germline CDR1 and CDR2: SGHTA and FQGNSA. The CDR3 DNA reads as TGTGCCAGCAGCTTACAGGGTTATTCACCCCTCCACTTT. It codes for CASSLQGYSPLHF.

This rearrangement joins TRBV29-1 to TRBJ1-5; 9 bases line up with TRBD1. This CDR3 region has 13 residues. V lost 4 bases and J lost 7; bases outside the gene matches: 5. CDR1 SQVTM and CDR2 ANQGSEA come from the germline V gene. CDR3 sequence (DNA): TGCAGCGTTGCCGACAGGGGGAACCAGCCCCAGCATTTT. Translated, it gives CSVADRGNQPQHF.

The V gene is TRBV23-1, the J gene TRBJ2-7, with D maybe TRBD1 (6 bases). TRBV23-1 is an ORF, and what it does is uncertain. Trimming left V 0 bases short and J 1 base short, with 13 bases between. CDR3 size: 16 residues. CDR3 sequence: CASSQSQGAMSYEQYF. The CDR3 coding sequence is TGCGCCAGCAGTCAATCACAGGGTGCTATGTCCTACGAGCAGTACTTC.

The rearrangement uses TRBV5-1 and TRBJ2-3; 8 bases align to TRBD2. Per the germline V gene, CDR1 is SGHRS and CDR2 is YFSETQ. With V trimmed by 7 bases and J by 3 bases, 7 bases remained unmatched. CDR3 length equals 14 residues. The CDR3 loop reads CASRVVAGTDTQYF. As DNA, the CDR3 is TGCGCCAGCCGAGTGGTAGCGGGGACAGATACGCAGTATTTT.

The genes are TRBV5-1 and TRBJ1-1; 8 nucleotides align to TRBD1. The CDR3 length is 15 residues. V lost 2 bases to trimming and J lost 4 bases; unmatched junction nucleotides: 7. In germline, CDR1 is SGHRS, CDR2 YFSETQ. CDR3 sequence: CASSFTTGGSTEAFF. For the CDR3, the DNA is TGCGCCAGCAGCTTTACTACAGGGGGGAGCACTGAAGCTTTCTTT.

The genes are TRBV6-5 and TRBJ2-1; 13 bases match TRBD2. V lost 6 bases to trimming and J lost 6 bases; unmatched junction nucleotides: 2. This CDR3 comprises 14 residues. The germline V gene has CDR1 MNHEY and CDR2 SVGAGI. This chain's CDR3 is CASRLAGGRNEQFF. Written as DNA, the CDR3 is TGTGCCAGCAGACTAGCGGGAGGGCGCAATGAGCAGTTCTTC.

This clone was picked up one time. The rearrangement joins TRBV5-1 to TRBJ2-1; possibly TRBD2 for D (6 bases). The ends were cut back, 4 bases at V and 5 bases at J, with 13 bases in the middle. The CDR3 extends over 14 amino acids. In germline, CDR1 is SGHRS, CDR2 YFSETQ. CDR3 protein: CASSVQGGDNEQFF. The CDR3 bases are TGCGCCAGCAGCGTGCAGGGAGGAGACAATGAGCAGTTCTTC.

The CDR3 sequence is CASSSPRSDNEQFF. DNA of the CDR3: TGTGCCAGCAGCTCTCCGAGGAGCGACAATGAGCAGTTCTTC. V usage is TRBV7-3 and J usage is TRBJ2-1; D gene unclear. The CDR3 length is 14 residues. The germline V gene encodes CDR1 SGHTA and CDR2 FQGTGA. Between the trimmed V and J ends, which lost 4 bases and 5 bases, there was a span of 12 bases.

CDR3: CASSQTSGPQNEQFF. The CDR3 region has the DNA TGTGCCAGCAGCCAGACTAGCGGGCCACAAAATGAGCAGTTCTTC. The chain carries TRBV5-4 and TRBJ2-1; 10 nucleotides match TRBD2. Trimming at V came to 4 bases and at J to 7 bases, leaving 8 bases not matched to a gene. This CDR3 has 15 residues. The germline V gene encodes CDR1 SGHNT and CDR2 YYREEE (reference sequence).

The J gene is TRBJ1-2, the V gene TRBV2; 8 bases agree with TRBD1. The V gene's germline CDR1 is SNHLY and CDR2 FYNNEI. The CDR3 runs 14 residues. Trimming took 3 bases from V and 4 from J; bases not matched to a gene: 4. CDR3 coding DNA: TGTGCCAGCAGTGAGGTGACAGGGGCCTATGGCTACACCTTC. Protein: CASSEVTGAYGYTF.